This T cell receptor (beta chain) was captured by sequencing in a study of T cell responses to AZD1222 COVID-19 vaccine. Study-level findings and limits: All repertoire sampling was performed exclusively after the peak T cell response. Clonal diversity may have been underestimated in mostly white British donors. Variant regions that are unmutated are reportedly the target of nearly half of spike-specific TCRs. Spike-specific TCR breadth and depth both grew after two AZD1222 doses.

Repertoires were generated with immunoSEQ multiplex PCR, while TCRdb's copy carries only in-frame clones and drops some. Of 150,000 to 200,000 clones in the sample, roughly 93% were seen once. In the case of this clone: Its antigen is currently unknown.

V dropped 3 bases and J dropped 7 bases, with 13 bases sitting between them. CDR1 KGHSH and CDR2 LQKENI come from the germline V gene. The CDR3 spans 14 residues. The receptor comes from an adult in good health. Source: peripheral blood, taken on day 0 of AZD1222 vaccination. This sequence joins TRBV18 and TRBJ1-5; D is perhaps TRBD1 (5 bases). As DNA, the CDR3 is TGTGCCAGCTCACCTCCGGGGGTTGGGCAGCCCCAGCATTTT. It yields the protein CASSPPGVGQPQHF. Looking up the rest from reference TRBV18 and TRBJ1-5 gives the full variable domain: NAGVMQNPRHLVRRRGQEARLRCSPMKGHSHVYWYRQLPEEGLKFMVYLQKENIIDESGMPKERFSAEFPKEGPSILRIQQVVRGDSAAYFCASSPPGVGQPQHFGDGTRLSIL.